These 26 T cell receptor beta chains were sequenced from one sample in a study of post-analysis software for immune sequencing data. Study-wide findings and caveats: A handful of TRBV segments, including TRBV5-6, TRBV5-1 and TRBV20-1, were more frequent in patients than controls.

Each TCR beta cDNA library carried unique molecular identifiers. TCRdb processed the PCR reads anew with MiXCR; each CDR3 protein has one entry. Of 380,000 or so distinct CDR3 sequences in the sample, approximately 38% were seen once. For these TCRs, the target antigens are not known. The sequencing sample was made of blood. These receptors all stem from a girl aged 5-17 years with multiple sclerosis.

This clonotype was counted a few times. The chain employs TRBV6-2 or TRBV6-3 and TRBJ1-4; D is undetermined. Germline V CDR1 and CDR2: MNHEY, SVGEGT. V was trimmed by 2 bases and J by 7 bases, leaving 8 bases between them. The length of the CDR3 is 13 residues. The CDR3 region has the DNA TGTGCCAGCAGTTACGGACGGGTTGAAAAACTGTTTTTT. It codes for CASSYGRVEKLFF.

This clonotype showed up just a few times. The chain combines TRBV20-1 with TRBJ2-7; 10 bases are shared with TRBD2. Germline CDR1 is DFQATT and CDR2 is SNEGSKA (reference sequence). V was pared by 3 bases and J by 6 bases, with 5 bases of the junction left unmatched. CDR3 length: 13 amino acids. CDR3 protein: CSASSTSGVEQYF. CDR3 in DNA: TGCAGTGCTAGTTCTACTAGCGGGGTCGAGCAGTACTTC.

There are a few counts of this clonotype. One junction end does not reproduce the germline sequence, and a read error may be involved. The V and J genes are TRBV10-3 and TRBJ2-7; D may be TRBD2 (5 bases). The J call is doubtful: the DNA matches TRBJ2-5 better. Germline loops: CDR1 ENHRY, CDR2 SYGVKD. The CDR3 totals 15 residues. The CDR3 DNA is TGTGCCATCAGTTACGTGGACTCCAGTCAAGGGACCCAGTACTTC. Its protein is CAISYVDSSQGTQYF.

This clonotype was found many times. V gene TRBV7-3 combines with J gene TRBJ2-1; TRBD2 aligns across 8 bases. J was trimmed by 5 bases and V by 2 bases; bases with no gene match: 8. Germline loops: CDR1 SGHTA, CDR2 FQGTGA. The CDR3 spans 16 residues. The CDR3 DNA is TGTGCCAGCAGCTTAGGAATTGCGGGGGGAGACAATGAGCAGTTCTTC. It specifies CASSLGIAGGDNEQFF.

The chain couples TRBV7-2 to TRBJ2-7, with D perhaps matching TRBD2 (5 bases). The DNA end is more similar to TRBJ2-5, so the J call may be wrong. Per germline, CDR1 SGHTA and CDR2 FQGNSA. The CDR3 is 13 amino acids. The CDR3 sequence is CASSMRAVETQYF. CDR3 DNA: TGTGCCAGCAGCATGCGGGCGGTGGAGACCCAGTACTTC.

V usage is TRBV28 and J usage is TRBJ2-3; D perhaps matches TRBD2 (6 bases). Per the germline V gene, CDR1 is MDHEN and CDR2 is SYDVKM. Deletions cut 6 bases from V and 13 bases from J, with 14 bases between. The CDR3 extends over 11 amino acids. CDR3 amino acids: CASRGEARKYF. CDR3 DNA sequence: TGTGCCAGCAGGGGGGAGGCTAGAAAGTATTTT.

This clonotype was observed at least ten times. This sequence joins TRBV27 and TRBJ1-5, with no clear D. V was clipped by 4 bases and J by 0 bases, with 13 bases between them. The CDR3 has 16 amino acids. Germline values: CDR1 MNHEY, CDR2 SMNVEV (reference sequence). CDR3 bases: TGTGCCAGCAGTTCCCTTTGGACGGATAGCAATCAGCCCCAGCATTTT. Its translation: CASSSLWTDSNQPQHF.

The genes are TRBV7-9 and TRBJ2-3; D is possibly TRBD1 (6 bases). Germline lookup yields CDR1 SEHNR and CDR2 FQNEAQ (reference sequence). There are 15 residues in the CDR3. Trimming left V 2 bases short and J 1 base short, with 10 bases between. The chain's CDR3 is CASSLHRVRTDTQYF. CDR3 sequence (DNA): TGTGCCAGCAGCTTACACAGGGTCCGCACAGATACGCAGTATTTT.

The chain couples TRBV7-3 to TRBJ2-2; no clear D. Looked up from germline, CDR1 is SGHTA and CDR2 is FQGTGA. Trimming took off 2 bases at V and 0 bases at J, with 7 bases between the two ends. The CDR3 is made up of 15 amino acids. The CDR3 sequence: CASSLGNANTGELFF. The CDR3 bases are TGTGCCAGCAGCTTAGGCAACGCGAACACCGGGGAGCTGTTTTTT. The full variable domain, completed using reference TRBV7-3 and TRBJ2-2, is GAGVSQTPSNKVTEKGKYVELRCDPISGHTALYWYRQSLGQGPEFLIYFQGTGAADDSGLPNDRFFAVRPEGSVSTLKIQRTERGDSAVYLCASSLGNANTGELFFGEGSRLTVL.

This clonotype was recorded many times. This sequence joins TRBV11-2 and TRBJ2-7; no clear D gene. V was shortened by 2 bases and J by 5 bases, with 7 bases between the two germline ends. Germline CDR1 reads SGHAT; CDR2 reads FQNNGV. This CDR3 has 12 residues. The DNA for the CDR3 is TGTGCCAGCAGCTTATCACGCAACGAGCAGTACTTC. It is translated as CASSLSRNEQYF.

This clonotype was observed a handful of times. J is TRBJ2-4 and V is TRBV7-9; 9 nucleotides line up with TRBD2. The assigned J gene may be wrong: the sequence end matches TRBJ2-7 better. Germline CDR1 SEHNR, CDR2 FQNEAQ (reference sequence). This CDR3 is 16 amino acids long. CDR3: CASSFSSGVKQAEQYF. The CDR3 DNA reads TGTGCCAGCAGCTTTTCTAGCGGGGTCAAGCAAGCCGAGCAGTACTTC.

CDR3 amino acids: CASSTGGKAFF. The CDR3 bases are TGTGCCAGCAGTACCGGTGGGAAAGCTTTCTTT. The V gene is TRBV6-5, the J gene TRBJ1-1; D not resolved. V dropped 5 bases and J dropped 9 bases, with 10 bases sitting between them. Germline loops: CDR1 MNHEY, CDR2 SVGAGI. CDR3 length: 11 amino acids.

In this sample, this clonotype turned up a few times. The V and J genes are TRBV29-1 and TRBJ1-2; 7 bases match TRBD1. The germline CDR1 and CDR2 sequences are SQVTM and ANQGSEA. The V gene end was trimmed by 5 bases and the J gene end by 2 bases; junction bases not matched to a gene: 8. The CDR3 has 14 residues. CDR3 sequence (DNA): TGCAGCGTTATACCAAAGGGACAGAACTATGGCTACACCTTC. Translating gives CSVIPKGQNYGYTF.

J is TRBJ1-4 and V is TRBV3-1, with D uncertain. V lost 4 bases and J lost 0, with 6 bases in between. Germline CDR1 LGHDT, CDR2 YNNKEL (reference sequence). This CDR3 region has 14 residues. The CDR3 sequence is CASSPGPTNEKLFF. The DNA of the CDR3 is TGTGCCAGCAGCCCTGGACCAACTAATGAAAAACTGTTTTTT.

The table lists this clonotype with a few counts. The rearrangement joins TRBV4-1 to TRBJ1-5, with D perhaps matching TRBD1 (6 bases). Trimming stripped 0 bases from V and 2 bases from J, with 8 bases between. The germline CDR1 and CDR2 sequences are MGHRA and YSYEKL. CDR3 length equals 15 residues. Written as DNA, the CDR3 is TGCGCCAGCAGCCAAGACAGACAGGGCAATCAGCCCCAGCATTTT. It translates to CASSQDRQGNQPQHF.

A few counts support this clonotype. This chain links TRBV18 with TRBJ1-4, with 7 nucleotides matching TRBD1. Trimming cost V 2 bases and J 6 bases; bases outside gene matches: 3. The CDR3 is made up of 14 amino acids. The germline V gene encodes CDR1 KGHSH and CDR2 LQKENI. In nucleotides, the CDR3 is TGTGCCAGCTCACCAGGGGACAGCTATGAAAAACTGTTTTTT. Translation: CASSPGDSYEKLFF.

This clonotype was seen only a few times. The V gene is TRBV5-6, the J gene TRBJ2-5; TRBD1 matches at 7 bases. The CDR3 extends over 15 amino acids. Germline V CDR1 and CDR2: SGHDT, YYEEEE. Trimming took 4 bases from V and 11 from J; bases not matched to a gene: 17. CDR3 residues: CASSGYSNRGVGQYF. CDR3 DNA sequence: TGTGCCAGCAGCGGCTATTCCAACAGGGGAGTGGGGCAGTACTTC.

This sequence joins TRBV4-3 and TRBJ1-1, with 9 bases lining up with TRBD1. From germline, CDR1 is LGHNA and CDR2 YSLEER. The junction had 8 bases not matched to a gene; V was cut back by 1 base and J by 5 bases. The CDR3 loop spans 16 amino acids. The CDR3 coding sequence is TGCGCCAGCAGCCAAGGGTACAGGGGGCGCAGGACTGAAGCTTTCTTT. This encodes CASSQGYRGRRTEAFF.

This CDR3 is CAISATGEQFF. DNA of the CDR3: TGTGCCATCAGTGCGACTGGTGAGCAGTTCTTC. V is TRBV10-3 and J is TRBJ2-1, with D unclear. The germline V gene has CDR1 ENHRY and CDR2 SYGVKD. The CDR3 totals 11 residues. Deletions cut 4 bases from V and 9 bases from J, with 7 bases between.

The V call is TRBV6-6, the J call TRBJ2-7; maybe TRBD2 (6 bases). This CDR3 contains 16 residues. The V end lost 2 bases, the J end lost 2 bases, and 16 bases lay between the germline ends. Per the germline V gene, CDR1 is MNHNY and CDR2 is SVGAGI (reference sequence). The CDR3 sequence is CASSYPTGRGTYEQYF. Written as DNA, the CDR3 is TGTGCCAGCAGTTACCCCACCGGGCGGGGTACCTACGAGCAGTACTTC.

This clonotype was seen a handful of times. The chain recombines TRBV6-2 or TRBV6-3 with TRBJ2-1; 12 nucleotides align to TRBD2. The CDR3 runs 16 residues. Germline values: CDR1 MNHEY, CDR2 SVGEGT. With V trimmed by 6 bases and J by 5 bases, 8 bases remained unmatched. CDR3 amino acids: CASSSPSGGAHNEQFF. The CDR3 coding sequence is TGTGCCAGCAGCAGCCCTAGCGGGGGGGCACACAATGAGCAGTTCTTC.

Concerning this clonotype itself: A much larger clonotype is one base distant, so this may be a read error. The chain has TRBV29-1 and TRBJ2-7; no definite D call. CDR3 size: 12 residues. The V gene lost 4 bases and the J gene lost 3 bases, with 10 bases spanning the gap. Per the germline V gene, CDR1 is SQVTM and CDR2 is ANQGSEA. The CDR3 protein is CSVGASIYEQYF. CDR3 nucleotide sequence: TGCAGCGTTGGGGCCTCTATCTACGAGCAGTACTTC.

V and J are TRBV2 and TRBJ1-1; D is perhaps TRBD1 (5 bases). Germline values: CDR1 SNHLY, CDR2 FYNNEI. V dropped 4 bases and J dropped 4 bases, with 13 bases sitting between them. The CDR3 covers 14 residues. CDR3 nucleotides: TGTGCCAGCAGTGGGGGAACAGGACGCACTGAAGCTTTCTTT. This codes for CASSGGTGRTEAFF.

Only a few counts were recorded for this clonotype. V gene TRBV7-6 combines with J gene TRBJ1-4, with D uncertain. The CDR3 has 14 residues. CDR1 is SGHVS and CDR2 is FNYEAQ in the germline V gene. V lost 6 bases and J 8 bases, leaving 16 bases between the germline ends. The CDR3 loop is CASSSSARWEKLFF. The CDR3 DNA follows: TGTGCCAGCAGTTCCTCGGCGCGGTGGGAAAAACTGTTTTTT.

This chain links TRBV20-1 with TRBJ2-7; D possibly corresponds to TRBD1 (5 bases). Germline CDR1 reads DFQATT; CDR2 reads SNEGSKA (reference sequence). The CDR3 contains 15 residues. V lost 0 bases and J 2 bases, leaving 14 bases between the germline ends. The CDR3 nucleotides are TGCAGTGCTAGAGACCCCCCGGACAACACCTACGAGCAGTACTTC. Protein sequence: CSARDPPDNTYEQYF.

A few counts support this clonotype. The J gene is TRBJ1-6, the V gene TRBV12-3 or TRBV12-4; no reliable D call. V lost 2 bases and J 7 bases, leaving 6 bases between the germline ends. The CDR3 covers 13 residues. CDR3 protein: CASSLLGNSPLHF. The CDR3 region has the DNA TGTGCCAGCAGTTTATTAGGAAATTCACCCCTCCACTTT.